This T cell receptor beta chain derives from a study of cytomegalovirus exposure and HLA in healthy donors. Whole-study findings and limits: Later analysis demonstrated an association between a missense DCLRE1C variant and TCR beta V- and J-gene trimming.

Though nominally healthy at sampling, donors likely had unrecorded immune exposures. The study ran its PCR with 60 Vbeta and 13 Jbeta primers. Only in-frame clones appear in the TCRdb table, and some are missing; sequencing was by immunoSEQ multiplex PCR. The sample yields roughly 110,000 clones, about 68% seen once. Comments on this clone: Its antigen is currently unknown.

The V gene end was trimmed by 2 bases and the J gene end by 4 bases; junction bases not matched to a gene: 5. In germline, CDR1 is SGHVS, CDR2 FQNEAQ. The CDR3 covers 16 residues. The material sequenced was PBMCs. The clonotype was recovered from a woman aged 40 to 50 in good health and CMV-seropositive. This chain links TRBV7-8 with TRBJ2-5, with 12 bases aligning to TRBD2. The CDR3 nucleotides read TGTGCCAGCAGCTTAAGGGCTAGCGGGAGGGGAGAGACCCAGTACTTC. Protein: CASSLRASGRGETQYF.